This T cell receptor (beta chain) was sequenced in a study of shared clonotypes between healthy human individuals. Notes on the study in general: Lower generation probabilities were found for non-shared clonotypes than for those shared by all four donors.

The V end was cut by 3 bases, the J end by 1 base, with 15 bases between. The germline CDR1 and CDR2 sequences are SNHLY and FYNNEI. CDR3 length equals 16 residues. Measured with immunoSEQ multiplex PCR; TCRdb has only the in-frame clones, and not every one. The sample contains 1.5 million to 2.5 million clones, about 95% of which appear only once. This clone was observed a single time. The antigen is unknown. CD8 cells regarded as naive lacked CD45RO, were positively chosen for CCR7, and omitted terminally differentiated effector memory CD45RA+ cells. The clonotype originates from a man younger than 35 in good health. This chain connects TRBV2 to TRBJ2-5, with D unresolved. The sample consisted of naive CD8+ T cells sorted from blood. The CDR3 coding sequence is TGTGCCAGCAGTGATACCGACGGGTGGATCCAAGAGACCCAGTACTTC. Translating gives CASSDTDGWIQETQYF. The full variable domain, in which reference TRBV2 and TRBJ2-5 provide the parts outside the CDR3, is EPEVTQTPSHQVTQMGQEVILRCVPISNHLYFYWYRQILGQKVEFLVSFYNNEISEKSEIFDDQFSVERPDGSNFTLKIRSTKLEDSAMYFCASSDTDGWIQETQYFGPGTRLLVL.